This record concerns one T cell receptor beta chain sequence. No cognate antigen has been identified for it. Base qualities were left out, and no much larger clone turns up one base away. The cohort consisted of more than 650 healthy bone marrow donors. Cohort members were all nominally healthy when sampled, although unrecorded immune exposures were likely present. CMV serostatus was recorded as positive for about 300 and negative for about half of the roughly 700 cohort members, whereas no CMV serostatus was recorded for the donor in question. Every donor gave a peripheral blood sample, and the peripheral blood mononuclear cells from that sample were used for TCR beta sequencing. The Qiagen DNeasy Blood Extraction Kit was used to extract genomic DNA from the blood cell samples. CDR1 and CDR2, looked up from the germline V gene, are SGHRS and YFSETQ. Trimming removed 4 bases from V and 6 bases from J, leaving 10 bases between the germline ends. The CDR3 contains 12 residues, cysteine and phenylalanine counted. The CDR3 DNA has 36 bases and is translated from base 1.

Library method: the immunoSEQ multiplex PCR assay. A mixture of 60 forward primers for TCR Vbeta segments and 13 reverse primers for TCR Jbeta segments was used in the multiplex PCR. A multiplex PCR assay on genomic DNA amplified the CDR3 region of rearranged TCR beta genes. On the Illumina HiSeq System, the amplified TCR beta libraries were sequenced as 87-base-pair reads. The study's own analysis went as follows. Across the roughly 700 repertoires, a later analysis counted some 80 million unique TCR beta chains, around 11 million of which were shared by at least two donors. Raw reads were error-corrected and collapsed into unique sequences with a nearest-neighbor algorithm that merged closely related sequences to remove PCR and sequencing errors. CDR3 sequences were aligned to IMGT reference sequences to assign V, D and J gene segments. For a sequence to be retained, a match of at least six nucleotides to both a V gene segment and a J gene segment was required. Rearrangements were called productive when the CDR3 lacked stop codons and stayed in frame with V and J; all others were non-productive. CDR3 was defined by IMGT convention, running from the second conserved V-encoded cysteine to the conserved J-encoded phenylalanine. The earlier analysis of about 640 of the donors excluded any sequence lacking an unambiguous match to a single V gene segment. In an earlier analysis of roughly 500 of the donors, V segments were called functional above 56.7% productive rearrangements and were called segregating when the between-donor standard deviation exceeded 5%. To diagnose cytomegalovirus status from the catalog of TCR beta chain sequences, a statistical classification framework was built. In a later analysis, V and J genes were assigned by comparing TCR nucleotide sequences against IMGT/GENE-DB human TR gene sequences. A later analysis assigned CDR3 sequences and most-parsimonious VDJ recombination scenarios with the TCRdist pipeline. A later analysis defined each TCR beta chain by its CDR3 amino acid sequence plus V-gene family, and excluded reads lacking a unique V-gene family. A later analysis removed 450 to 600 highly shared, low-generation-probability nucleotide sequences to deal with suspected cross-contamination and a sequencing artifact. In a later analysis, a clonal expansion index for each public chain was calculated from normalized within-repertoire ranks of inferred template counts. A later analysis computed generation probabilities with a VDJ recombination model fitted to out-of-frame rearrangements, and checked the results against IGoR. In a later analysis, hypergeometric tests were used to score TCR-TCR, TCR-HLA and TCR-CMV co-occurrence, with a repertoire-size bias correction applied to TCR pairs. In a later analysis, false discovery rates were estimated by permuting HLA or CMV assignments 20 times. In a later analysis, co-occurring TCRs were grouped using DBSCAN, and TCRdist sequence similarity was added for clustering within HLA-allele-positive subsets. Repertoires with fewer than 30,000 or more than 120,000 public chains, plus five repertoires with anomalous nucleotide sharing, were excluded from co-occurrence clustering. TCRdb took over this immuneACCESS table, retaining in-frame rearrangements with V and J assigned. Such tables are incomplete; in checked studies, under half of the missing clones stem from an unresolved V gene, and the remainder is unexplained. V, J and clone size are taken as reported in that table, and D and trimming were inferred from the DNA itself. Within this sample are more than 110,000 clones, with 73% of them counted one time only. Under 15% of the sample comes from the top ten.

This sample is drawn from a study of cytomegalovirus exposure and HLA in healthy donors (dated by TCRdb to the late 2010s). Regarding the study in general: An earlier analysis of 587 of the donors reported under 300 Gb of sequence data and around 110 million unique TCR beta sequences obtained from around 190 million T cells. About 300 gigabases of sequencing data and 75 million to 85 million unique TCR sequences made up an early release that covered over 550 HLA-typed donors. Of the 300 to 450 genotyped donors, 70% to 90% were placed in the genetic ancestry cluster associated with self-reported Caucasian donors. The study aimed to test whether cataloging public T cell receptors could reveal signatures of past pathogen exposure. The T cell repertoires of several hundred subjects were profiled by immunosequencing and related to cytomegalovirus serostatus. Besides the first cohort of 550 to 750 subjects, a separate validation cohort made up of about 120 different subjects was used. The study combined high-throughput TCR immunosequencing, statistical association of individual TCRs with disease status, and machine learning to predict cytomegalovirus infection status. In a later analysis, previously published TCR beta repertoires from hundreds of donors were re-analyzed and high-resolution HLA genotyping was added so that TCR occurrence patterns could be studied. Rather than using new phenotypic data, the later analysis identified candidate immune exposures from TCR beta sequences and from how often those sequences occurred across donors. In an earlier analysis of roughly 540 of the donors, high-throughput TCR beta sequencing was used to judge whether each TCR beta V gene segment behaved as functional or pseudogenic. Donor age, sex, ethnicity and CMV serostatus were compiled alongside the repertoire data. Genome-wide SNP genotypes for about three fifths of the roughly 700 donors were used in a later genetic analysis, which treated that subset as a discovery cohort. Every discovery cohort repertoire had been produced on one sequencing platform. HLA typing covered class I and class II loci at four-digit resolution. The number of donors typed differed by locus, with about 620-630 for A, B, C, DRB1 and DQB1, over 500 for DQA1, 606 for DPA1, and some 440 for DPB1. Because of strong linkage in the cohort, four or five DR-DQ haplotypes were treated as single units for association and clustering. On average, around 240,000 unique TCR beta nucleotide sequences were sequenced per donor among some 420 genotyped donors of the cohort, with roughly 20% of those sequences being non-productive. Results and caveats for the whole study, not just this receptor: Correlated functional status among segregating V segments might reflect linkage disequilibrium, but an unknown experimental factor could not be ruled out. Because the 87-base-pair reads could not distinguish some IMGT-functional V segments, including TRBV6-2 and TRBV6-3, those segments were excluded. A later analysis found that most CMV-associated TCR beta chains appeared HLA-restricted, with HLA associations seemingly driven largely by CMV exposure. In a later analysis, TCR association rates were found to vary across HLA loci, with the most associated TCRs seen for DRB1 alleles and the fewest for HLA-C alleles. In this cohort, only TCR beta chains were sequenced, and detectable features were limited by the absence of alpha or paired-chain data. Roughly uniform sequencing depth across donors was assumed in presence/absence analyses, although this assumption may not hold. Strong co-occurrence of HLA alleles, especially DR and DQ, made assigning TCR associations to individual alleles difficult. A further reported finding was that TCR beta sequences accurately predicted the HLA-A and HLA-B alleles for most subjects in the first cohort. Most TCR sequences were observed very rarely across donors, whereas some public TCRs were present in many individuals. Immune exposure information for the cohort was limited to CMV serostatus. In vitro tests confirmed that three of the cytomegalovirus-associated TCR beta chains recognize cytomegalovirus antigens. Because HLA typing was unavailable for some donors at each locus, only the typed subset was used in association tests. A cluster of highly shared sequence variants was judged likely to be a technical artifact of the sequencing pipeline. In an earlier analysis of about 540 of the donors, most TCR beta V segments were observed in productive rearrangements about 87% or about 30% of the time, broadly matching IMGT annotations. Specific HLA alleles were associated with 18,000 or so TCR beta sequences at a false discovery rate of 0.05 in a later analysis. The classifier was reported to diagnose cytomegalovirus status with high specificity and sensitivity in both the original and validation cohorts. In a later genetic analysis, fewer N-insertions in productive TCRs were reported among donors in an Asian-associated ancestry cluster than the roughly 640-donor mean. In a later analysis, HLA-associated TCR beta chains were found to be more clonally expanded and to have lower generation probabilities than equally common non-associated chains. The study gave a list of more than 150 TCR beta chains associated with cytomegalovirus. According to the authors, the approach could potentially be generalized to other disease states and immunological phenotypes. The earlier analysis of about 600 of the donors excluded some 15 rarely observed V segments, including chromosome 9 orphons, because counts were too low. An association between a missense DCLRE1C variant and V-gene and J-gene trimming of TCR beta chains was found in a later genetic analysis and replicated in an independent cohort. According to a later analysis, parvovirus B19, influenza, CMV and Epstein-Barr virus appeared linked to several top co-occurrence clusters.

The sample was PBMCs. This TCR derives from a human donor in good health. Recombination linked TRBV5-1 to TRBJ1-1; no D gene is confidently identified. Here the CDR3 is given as CASSPGWAEAFF. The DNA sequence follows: TGCGCCAGCAGCCCCGGGTGGGCTGAAGCTTTCTTT. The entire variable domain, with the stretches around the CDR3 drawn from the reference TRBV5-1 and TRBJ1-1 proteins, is KAGVTQTPRYLIKTRGQQVTLSCSPISGHRSVSWYQQTPGQGLQFLFEYFSETQRNKGNFPGRFSGRQFSNSRSEMNVSTLELGDSALYLCASSPGWAEAFFGQGTRLTVV.